The entry below describes one T cell receptor (beta chain). Its antigen is still unknown. The data were taken from a study of T cell repertoires in ileal Crohn's disease. Study overall: Median disease duration was nearly eight years; 35% smoked at surgery. All patients had surgery for stricturing (around 60%) or penetrating (around 39%) disease. Whole-study findings and limits: Active smokers at surgery had more clonal expansions than non-smokers. Clonality above 26.8% at surgery always came with endoscopic recurrence.

Trimming left V 3 bases short and J 5 bases short, with 19 bases between. Germline CDR1 reads MGHRA; CDR2 reads YSYEKL. This CDR3 spans 17 amino acids. Clones were sequenced by immunoSEQ multiplex PCR, and TCRdb holds only the in-frame ones, with some missing. The repertoire consists of 12,000 to 15,000 clones, with about 73% occurring once and the leading ten covering under 20%. The clonotype was recovered from an adult with Crohn's disease. V usage is TRBV4-1 and J usage is TRBJ1-4; no firm D call. The sample comprised ileal tissue. CDR3 DNA sequence: TGCGCCAGCAGCCAGCTGAAACTAATACATTGGAATGAAAAACTGTTTTTT. Protein: CASSQLKLIHWNEKLFF.